This TCR beta chain was documented in a study of T cell responses to AZD1222 COVID-19 vaccine. The germline V gene encodes CDR1 MNHEY and CDR2 SMNVEV (reference sequence). This CDR3 spans 13 amino acids. V was clipped by 6 bases and J by 6 bases; unmatched bases: 4. TCRdb keeps only in-frame clones here, not all; method: immunoSEQ multiplex PCR. The profile shows some 79,000 clones, approximately 83% of them singletons. Sequenced here: peripheral blood, sampled 28 days after the second AZD1222 dose. This receptor was obtained from an adult who received the AZD1222 COVID-19 vaccine. V and J are TRBV27 and TRBJ1-5; 8 bases line up with TRBD1. DNA of the CDR3: TGTGCCAGCAGGCGGACAGGGAGTCAGCCCCAGCATTTT. This gives the protein CASRRTGSQPQHF.